The source of this T cell receptor (beta chain) is a study of siplizumab effects on memory and regulatory T cells. Study observations and caveats: Siplizumab significantly reduced alloreactive sequences traceable to unstimulated CD4+ memory cells. Naive T cells appeared more diverse than memory cells and seemed to be major alloresponse contributors.

TCRdb's table, derived via immunoSEQ multiplex PCR, lists solely in-frame clones and lacks some. The data show about 120,000 clones, approximately 94% seen once. This clone appeared a single time. Its antigen remains unidentified. V trimming: 6 bases; J trimming: 6 bases; junction bases outside the gene matches: 9. The CDR3 has 14 amino acids. Germline CDR1 is MGHDK and CDR2 is SYGVNS. The chain uses TRBV25-1 and TRBJ1-1; 8 bases align to TRBD1. The clonotype was recovered from a human donor in good health. Material: non-Treg CD4+ T cells sorted from blood. The CDR3 loop reads CASSPQGGLAEAFF. Here the CDR3 DNA reads TGTGCCAGCAGCCCACAGGGGGGGTTGGCTGAAGCTTTCTTT.